The 3 T cell receptor beta chains below were found in one sample sequenced in a study of blood T cell repertoires in COVID-19 (dated by TCRdb to 2020 to 2022). Library preparation employed the immunoSEQ multiplex PCR assay. In its TCRdb copy, this immuneACCESS table keeps in-frame sequences only and misses some clones. Where compared with another copy, unresolved V genes explain less than half of these, and the others have no known cause. For this sample the table gives approximately 270,000 clones, of which 70% to 90% were detected only once. The ten largest account for approximately 4% of the sample. The sample taken for sequencing was PBMCs or T cells enriched from blood (not recorded which). The source of these receptors is a woman aged 25 to 39 with acute COVID-19.

The chain couples TRBV5-5 to TRBJ2-7; 7 nucleotides agree with TRBD1. The CDR3 spans 15 residues. Germline CDR1 SGHKS, CDR2 YYEKEE (reference sequence). J lost 1 base, V lost 1 base, and 5 bases had no gene match. CDR3 DNA sequence: TGTGCCAGCAGCTTGTGGGCAGGGGGTTCCTACGAGCAGTACTTC. It codes for CASSLWAGGSYEQYF.

The V and J genes are TRBV27 and TRBJ1-4; 8 nucleotides agree with TRBD1. Trimming took 3 bases from V and 3 from J; bases not matched to a gene: 0. The germline V gene has CDR1 MNHEY and CDR2 SMNVEV (reference sequence). The CDR3 has 14 residues. The CDR3 DNA sequence: TGTGCCAGCAGTTTGACAGGGGCTAATGAAAAACTGTTTTTT. Translating gives CASSLTGANEKLFF. Drawing the rest from reference TRBV27 and TRBJ1-4, the complete variable domain is EAQVTQNPRYLITVTGKKLTVTCSQNMNHEYMSWYRQDPGLGLRQIYYSMNVEVTDKGDVPEGYKVSRKEKRNFPLILESPSPNQTSLYFCASSLTGANEKLFFGSGTQLSVL.

This clone is a singleton in its sample. This rearrangement joins TRBV11-2 to TRBJ2-3; D might be TRBD1 (6 bases). Trimming cost V 11 bases and J 1 base, with 13 bases left between them. This CDR3 contains 13 residues. CDR1 is SGHAT, CDR2 FQNNGV, per germline. The CDR3, as DNA: TGTGCCGGCGCCCCAGGGGGCACAGATACGCAGTATTTT. Its translation: CAGAPGGTDTQYF.